This is a list of T cell receptor beta chains from one sample in a study of T cells in Graves' hyperthyroidism and ophthalmopathy. TCRdb itself ran the multiplex PCR reads through MiXCR, one entry per CDR3 protein. The data show around 700,000 distinct CDR3 sequences, with 35% seen just once and roughly 30% held by the top ten. The sample was blood. The receptors were sampled from a woman in her 40s with Graves' hyperthyroidism. Both conserved end residues are trimmed from each CDR3.

V: TRBV29-1
J: TRBJ1-1
length: 14
CDR3: SVGGGQGDGNTEAF

V: TRBV11-2
J: TRBJ1-1
length: 12
CDR3: ASSLDLGDTEAF

V: TRBV5-4
J: TRBJ1-2
length: 12
CDR3: ASSSDRYPYGYT

V: TRBV27
J: TRBJ2-7
length: 12
CDR3: ASSNTGGSHEQY

V: TRBV7-9
J: TRBJ2-7
length: 11
CDR3: ASDTGEHYEQY

V: TRBV29-1
J: TRBJ1-2
length: 10
CDR3: SVVDDRYGYT

V: TRBV2
J: TRBJ1-2
length: 9
CDR3: ASSSIRGYT

V: TRBV10-3
J: TRBJ2-7
length: 15
CDR3: AISESGLAGGYHEQY

V: TRBV15
J: TRBJ1-2
length: 10
CDR3: ATSSYGNGYT

V: TRBV2
J: TRBJ1-5
length: 11
CDR3: ASRAFINQPQH

V: TRBV2
J: TRBJ1-6
length: 13
CDR3: ASSLSVGLNSPLH

V: TRBV6-6
J: TRBJ2-2
length: 10
CDR3: ASIGNTGELF

V: TRBV13
J: TRBJ1-2
length: 11
CDR3: ASSFPGGSGYT

V: TRBV12-3/TRBV12-4
J: TRBJ1-2
length: 14
CDR3: ASSLRGLRDNYGYT

V: TRBV24-1
J: TRBJ1-2
length: 12
CDR3: ATSDYDRGNGYT

V: TRBV7-2
J: TRBJ2-3
length: 13
CDR3: ASSKEGQRTDTQY

V: TRBV2
J: TRBJ1-6
length: 13
CDR3: ASRRTGGDNSPLH

V: TRBV6-1
J: TRBJ1-6
length: 14
CDR3: ASGQIRTAPYSPLH

V: TRBV14
J: TRBJ1-5
length: 11
CDR3: ASSQDEAQPQH

V: TRBV5-5
J: TRBJ1-2
length: 12
CDR3: ASSEDRAYYGYT

V: TRBV12-3/TRBV12-4
J: TRBJ1-2
length: 14
CDR3: ASSPQLSDRAYGYT

V: TRBV29-1
J: TRBJ1-1
length: 8
CDR3: SVGVGEAF

V: TRBV11-3
J: TRBJ2-2
length: 12
CDR3: ASSLVRTTGELF

V: TRBV20-1
J: TRBJ1-5
length: 13
CDR3: SASHTGGGNQPQH

V: TRBV6-5
J: TRBJ2-2
length: 15
CDR3: ASSSQGQGSLAGELF

V: TRBV6-1
J: TRBJ2-6
length: 13
CDR3: ASQFGISGANVLT

V: TRBV5-5
J: TRBJ2-7
length: 11
CDR3: ASGSRSSYEQY

V: TRBV19
J: TRBJ2-6
length: 14
CDR3: ASEIGASSGANVLT

V: TRBV29-1
J: TRBJ2-5
length: 11
CDR3: SVEAGAGETQY

V: TRBV10-3
J: TRBJ1-2
length: 16
CDR3: AISSNPSGRNPGYGYT

V: TRBV29-1
J: TRBJ1-5
length: 11
CDR3: SVRRDTNQPQH

V: TRBV29-1
J: TRBJ2-7
length: 11
CDR3: SVGSGRSYEQY

V: TRBV7-9
J: TRBJ2-5
length: 14
CDR3: ASSSTVTSAQETQY

V: TRBV14
J: TRBJ2-5
length: 14
CDR3: ASSQDASGSSETQY

V: TRBV7-6
J: TRBJ1-1
length: 12
CDR3: ASSLEWQGTEAF

V: TRBV11-3
J: TRBJ1-1
length: 11
CDR3: ASSEVGALEAF

V: TRBV6-2/TRBV6-3
J: TRBJ2-5
length: 13
CDR3: ASSYSQLVVETQY

V: TRBV4-1
J: TRBJ2-7
length: 12
CDR3: ASSHVDSSYEQY

V: TRBV7-2
J: TRBJ1-4
length: 12
CDR3: ASSSGQGGEKLF

V: TRBV5-5
J: TRBJ2-3
length: 12
CDR3: ASKTGLGSDTQY

V: TRBV19
J: TRBJ2-7
length: 12
CDR3: ASKRVAGGYEQY

V: TRBV19
J: TRBJ2-2
length: 13
CDR3: ASSIGGNLAGELF

V: TRBV6-6
J: TRBJ1-2
length: 13
CDR3: ASSYSTGTTYGYT

V: TRBV10-3
J: -
length: 13
CDR3: AISDQGFSYNEQF

V: TRBV10-3
J: TRBJ2-5
length: 13
CDR3: AISEGRGRQETQY